These T cell receptor beta chains were read from a single sample in a study of Graves' ophthalmopathy and Graves' hyperthyroidism. TCRdb reprocessed the multiplex PCR reads with MiXCR, giving one entry per CDR3 protein. The table includes around 660,000 distinct CDR3 sequences, about 41% detected once. Sequencing input: peripheral blood. The receptors were gathered from an adult man with Graves' ophthalmopathy. Both conserved end residues are part of each CDR3. Each record gives: D gene, J gene, V gene, clone size, CDR3 DNA, CDR3 protein. The D gene is left open where the match is weak. Size tells how often a clone was seen (once, few, many) or the class of an expanded clone, and some rows leave it out.

TRBD1 TRBJ1-2 TRBV9 many TGTGCCAGCAGCGCGGGACAGCAGAGATCGAGCGGCTACACCTTC CASSAGQQRSSGYTF
. TRBJ2-3 TRBV25-1 . TGTGCCAGCACTAAGGGTGCCCTGTCAGGTACGCAGTATTTT CASTKGALSGTQYF
. TRBJ1-1 TRBV12-5 . TGTGCTAGTGGTTTAATAGTTGGCCGCAAGAACACTGAAGCTTTCTTT CASGLIVGRKNTEAFF
TRBD1 TRBJ1-4 TRBV7-8 few TGTGCCAGCAGCCCCGCTGGTTATGTACAGGGGACTAATGAAAAACTGTTTTTT CASSPAGYVQGTNEKLFF
. TRBJ1-2 TRBV14 many TGTGCCAGCAGCCAAAGGACGGGGATCAGCTATGGCTACACCTTC CASSQRTGISYGYTF
TRBD1 TRBJ1-6 TRBV2 many TGTGCCAGCACGTGGGACAGGGGTAATTCACCCCTCCACTTT CASTWDRGNSPLHF
TRBD1 TRBJ2-7 TRBV20-1 few TGCAGTGCTCGGACAGGGAATATCTACGAGCAGTACTTC CSARTGNIYEQYF
TRBD2 TRBJ2-5 TRBV7-3 few TGTGCCAGCAGCTTGGTTCAGCGGGGGGACCAAGAGACCCAGTACTTC CASSLVQRGDQETQYF
TRBD1 TRBJ2-2 TRBV7-3 . TGTGCCAGCACCCGACAGGGGGCGGGCACCGGGGAGCTGTTTTTT CASTRQGAGTGELFF
. TRBJ1-2 TRBV7-9 . TGTGCCAGCAGCTTGGGTAGCTCTGGAAACACCTTC CASSLGSSGNTF
. TRBJ1-1 TRBV19 many TGTGCCAGTAGTCCCTATCCGGGTAGCGGAACTGAAGCTTTCTTT CASSPYPGSGTEAFF
TRBD2 TRBJ2-7 TRBV12-3/TRBV12-4 . TGTGCCAGCAGTCCGATAACTAGCGTAGGGTTCGGCTACGAGCAGTACTTC CASSPITSVGFGYEQYF
TRBD1 TRBJ2-7 TRBV4-1 many TGCGCCAGCAGCCAAGTAGACAGGGCCTACGAGCAGTACTTC CASSQVDRAYEQYF
TRBD1 TRBJ1-2 TRBV10-3 many TGTGCCAGCAGTGGGACAGGGGATGCTAACTATGGCTACACCTTC CASSGTGDANYGYTF
TRBD1 TRBJ1-1 TRBV6-6 . TGTGCCAGCAGCCCGAGGACAGGGCAGAACACTGAAGCTTTCTTT CASSPRTGQNTEAFF
. TRBJ2-2 TRBV20-1 few TGCAGTCAGCTCGGGGCGAACACCGGGGAGCTGTTTTTT CSQLGANTGELFF
. TRBJ2-7 TRBV3-1 . TGTGCCAGCAGCCAAGAGTGGTCATCGGGTGAGCAGTACTTC CASSQEWSSGEQYF
TRBD1 TRBJ1-1 TRBV9 many TGTGCCAGCAGCACCCAGGGGGTTGACACTGAAGCTTTCTTT CASSTQGVDTEAFF
. TRBJ1-2 TRBV29-1 . TGCAGCGTCCCTGGGGGGCACTATGGCTACACCTTC CSVPGGHYGYTF
TRBD2 TRBJ2-5 TRBV10-3 . TGTGCCAGCAGTGGGAGGGTGGCCGGCCAAGAGACCCAGTACTTC CASSGRVAGQETQYF
TRBD2 TRBJ2-7 TRBV7-2 many TGTGCCAGCAACGTAGCGGGCCACTACGAGCAGTACTTC CASNVAGHYEQYF
. TRBJ1-1 TRBV5-1 . TGCGCCAGCAGGGGGGGAGGGGGCACTGAAGCTTTCTTT CASRGGGGTEAFF
TRBD1 TRBJ2-2 TRBV6-2/TRBV6-3 once TGTGCCAGCAGCCCCGGGACAGGGGCGCCCGGGGAGCTGTTTTTT CASSPGTGAPGELFF
. TRBJ1-2 TRBV12-3/TRBV12-4 many TGTGCCAGCAGTGGGGGGCTGGGGAACTATGGCTACACCTTC CASSGGLGNYGYTF
. TRBJ2-6 TRBV7-2 . TGTGCCAGCAGCCCTCAAAGAGGGGCCAACGTCCTGACTTTC CASSPQRGANVLTF
. TRBJ1-6 TRBV20-1 few TGCAGTGCTAGTCCCGGGATAGGGTATAATTCACCCCTCCACTTT CSASPGIGYNSPLHF
. TRBJ1-6 TRBV9 many TGTGCCAGCAGCCCCTTCAGGACGCGGAATTCACCCCTCCACTTT CASSPFRTRNSPLHF
. TRBJ1-2 TRBV29-1 . TGCAGCGTCGCACGGAACTATGGCTACACCTTC CSVARNYGYTF
. TRBJ2-7 TRBV10-3 few TGTGCCAGCAGTCCGCAAAAGGGGGGCGGCAGCTCCTACGAGCAGTACTTC CASSPQKGGGSSYEQYF
. TRBJ1-2 TRBV20-1 many TGCAGTGCTAGAGATCCCGGCCCGGGAGGCTACACCTTC CSARDPGPGGYTF
. TRBJ2-5 TRBV2 . TGTGCCGTACACCGGACAGAACCGAAAGAGACCCAGTACTTC CAVHRTEPKETQYF
TRBD2 TRBJ2-7 TRBV10-3 . TGTGCCATCAGTCGGGAGGGGAGCTCCTACGAGCAGTACTTC CAISREGSSYEQYF
. TRBJ2-7 TRBV3-1 . TGTGCCAGCAGCTACGGACGAAGTGAGCAGTACTTC CASSYGRSEQYF
. TRBJ2-7 TRBV20-1 many TGCAGTGCTAGAGGTCCGTACGCCTACGAGCAGTACTTC CSARGPYAYEQYF
. TRBJ1-2 TRBV30 . TGTGCCTGGTTCAAAAACAGGGTTGGAGGCTACACCTTC CAWFKNRVGGYTF
. TRBJ2-1 TRBV11-1 . TGTGCCAGCAGCCTCCGGGGGTTCTTC CASSLRGFF
. TRBJ1-3 TRBV20-1 many TGCAGTGCTAGGGGGCTCGGAAACACCATATATTTT CSARGLGNTIYF
. TRBJ1-2 TRBV6-6 many TGTGCCAGCAGTTACGCGACGGGGGACTATGGCTACACCTTC CASSYATGDYGYTF
. TRBJ1-1 TRBV10-2 few TGCGCCAGCAGTACCAAGGAAAACACTGAAGCTTTCTTT CASSTKENTEAFF
TRBD1 TRBJ2-7 TRBV7-9 once TGTGCCAGCAGCGACAGGGGGAACCACGAGCAGTACTTC CASSDRGNHEQYF
. TRBJ1-1 TRBV25-1 . TGTGCCAGCAGCGTCTTGCAGGGAATGAACACTGAAGCTTTCTTT CASSVLQGMNTEAFF
TRBD1 TRBJ2-7 TRBV9 few TGTGCCAGCAGCGGATCCGGGACAGGGGGGCTTGAGCAGTACTTC CASSGSGTGGLEQYF
TRBD1 TRBJ1-4 TRBV7-9 many TGTGCCAGCAGAGAACAGGGGGCTGAAAAACTGTTTTTT CASREQGAEKLFF
. TRBJ1-5 TRBV25-1 . TGTGCGCTATCGGGGGCTCGTCAGCCCCAGCATTTT CALSGARQPQHF
. TRBJ2-2 TRBV6-5 few TGTGCCAGCTCCGGGACCCCCTACACCGGGGAGCTGTTTTTT CASSGTPYTGELFF
. TRBJ2-7 TRBV11-1 few TGTGCCAGCAGCTTTGTCGCGGACCAGGGGGGCGAGCAGTACTTC CASSFVADQGGEQYF
. TRBJ1-1 TRBV14 . TGTGCCAGCAGCCAAACGGGGTCGCACGCTGAAGCTTTCTTT CASSQTGSHAEAFF
. TRBJ1-1 TRBV12-3/TRBV12-4 many TGTGCCAGCACCCTGACCAGCGGGTTGAACACTGAAGCTTTCTTT CASTLTSGLNTEAFF
. TRBJ2-5 TRBV20-1 . TGCAGTGTCCCGGACAGTCTACAAGAGACCCAGTACTTC CSVPDSLQETQYF
TRBD1 TRBJ1-6 TRBV24-1 . TGTGCCACCAGTGCGACAGGGGCGGGACCCCTCCACTTT CATSATGAGPLHF
TRBD1 TRBJ1-1 TRBV7-9 many TGTGCCAGCAGCCTAAGGGACAGAGTGAACACTGAAGCTTTCTTT CASSLRDRVNTEAFF
. TRBJ2-5 TRBV6-5 few TGTGCCAGCAGTTACTCGATCGGGGGAGAGACCCGGTACTTC CASSYSIGGETRYF